These T cell receptor beta chains were read from a single sample in a study of beta chain features in type 1 diabetes. Generated by immunoSEQ multiplex PCR, the TCRdb table keeps only in-frame clones and is missing some. The repertoire consists of fewer than 500,000 clones, with approximately 14% occurring once and the leading ten covering around 0.039%. The material sequenced was naive CD4+ T cells from blood. These receptors originate from a man aged 30 to 45 in good health. The CDR3 runs from the conserved cysteine through the conserved F or W. The D gene is left open where the match is weak. Not all rows give a size; the values are once, few, many and, for expanded clones, a class.

CDR3	DNA	size	V	J	D
CASSGGQPPRNTGELFF	TGTGCCAGCAGTGGAGGGCAGCCACCAAGGAACACCGGGGAGCTGTTTTTT	NA	TRBV25-1	TRBJ2-2	NA
CASSLARGVQETQYF	TGTGCCAGCAGCTTAGCACGGGGAGTACAAGAGACCCAGTACTTC	NA	TRBV11-3	TRBJ2-5	NA
CASSLVTSAVNEQFF	TGTGCCAGCAGCTTAGTGACTAGCGCTGTTAATGAGCAGTTCTTC	NA	TRBV7-2	TRBJ2-1	TRBD2
CASSPPGQPKDTQYF	TGTGCCAGCAGTCCACCGGGACAGCCGAAAGATACGCAGTATTTT	NA	TRBV6-6	TRBJ2-3	TRBD1
CAWKWGADTQYF	TGTGCCTGGAAATGGGGAGCAGATACGCAGTATTTT	many	TRBV30	TRBJ2-3	NA
CASRTVLETQYF	TGTGCCAGCAGGACAGTTCTAGAGACCCAGTACTTC	NA	TRBV25-1	TRBJ2-5	NA
CASSPTGGRETQYF	TGTGCCAGCAGCCCTACAGGGGGCCGTGAGACCCAGTACTTC	NA	TRBV9	TRBJ2-5	TRBD1
CASSGYHGTPDGYTF	TGTGCCAGCAGCGGGTACCACGGGACTCCCGACGGCTACACCTTC	NA	TRBV9	TRBJ1-2	NA
CAISGQSYEQYF	TGTGCCATCTCAGGACAGAGCTACGAGCAGTACTTC	NA	TRBV10-3	TRBJ2-7	NA
CASRDYPSADTQYF	TGTGCCAGCAGGGACTACCCGAGCGCAGATACGCAGTATTTT	NA	TRBV6-6	TRBJ2-3	NA
CASRPGQGVYEQYF	TGTGCCAGCCGCCCCGGACAGGGGGTCTACGAGCAGTACTTC	NA	TRBV6-1	TRBJ2-7	TRBD1
CASSESGNTIYF	TGTGCCAGCAGTGAGTCGGGAAACACCATATATTTT	few	TRBV25-1	TRBJ1-3	NA
CASSDRDRGIDTQYF	TGTGCCAGCAGCGACCGGGACAGGGGGATAGATACGCAGTATTTT	NA	TRBV11-1	TRBJ2-3	TRBD1
CASSAPGQHYGYTF	TGTGCCAGCAGTGCACCGGGACAACACTATGGCTACACCTTC	few	TRBV25-1	TRBJ1-2	NA
CASSLAGISYEQYF	TGTGCCAGCAGCTTAGCAGGGATTAGCTACGAGCAGTACTTC	few	TRBV7-2	TRBJ2-7	NA
CASSQSSGRNNEQFF	TGTGCCAGCAGCCAGTCTAGCGGGAGAAACAATGAGCAGTTCTTC	NA	TRBV4-2	TRBJ2-1	TRBD2
CASSPPAGGSYEQYF	TGTGCCAGCAGCCCGCCCGCGGGGGGCTCCTACGAGCAGTACTTC	few	TRBV5-4	TRBJ2-7	TRBD2
CASSVLAGAETQYF	TGTGCCAGCAGCGTACTAGCGGGCGCGGAGACCCAGTACTTC	NA	TRBV9	TRBJ2-5	TRBD2
CASRPTGRGKNIQYF	TGTGCCAGCAGGCCAACAGGAAGGGGAAAAAACATTCAGTACTTC	NA	TRBV11-2	TRBJ2-4	NA
CASSLTWNTEAFF	TGTGCCAGCAGTCTGACTTGGAACACTGAAGCTTTCTTT	NA	TRBV6-5	TRBJ1-1	NA
CASSVEPGDYGYTF	TGTGCCAGCAGCGTAGAGCCAGGCGACTATGGCTACACCTTC	NA	TRBV9	TRBJ1-2	NA
CAISETGSKNIQYF	TGTGCCATCAGCGAGACAGGGTCCAAAAACATTCAGTACTTC	NA	TRBV10-3	TRBJ2-4	TRBD1
CASSFQGRANYGYTF	TGTGCCAGCAGCTTTCAGGGACGAGCTAACTATGGCTACACCTTC	once	TRBV7-2	TRBJ1-2	NA
CASSLSRGTQYF	TGTGCCAGCAGTTTATCGAGGGGGACGCAGTATTTT	few	TRBV27	TRBJ2-3	NA
CASSSGLAGLVGGDTQYF	TGTGCCAGCAGTTCAGGACTAGCGGGGCTAGTGGGTGGAGATACGCAGTATTTT	few	TRBV7-6	TRBJ2-3	TRBD2
CASSQVASFAGELFF	TGCGCCAGCAGCCAAGTCGCTAGCTTCGCCGGGGAGCTGTTTTTT	few	TRBV4-3	TRBJ2-2	NA
CSVWTGGLYNEQFF	TGCAGCGTGTGGACAGGGGGCCTCTACAATGAGCAGTTCTTC	few	TRBV29-1	TRBJ2-1	TRBD1
CASSQDVAYEQYF	TGCGCCAGCAGCCAGGACGTAGCCTACGAGCAGTACTTC	NA	TRBV4-3	TRBJ2-7	NA
CASTLNYEQYF	TGTGCCAGCACCTTAAACTACGAGCAGTACTTC	few	TRBV7-9	TRBJ2-7	NA
CASSFRRGGTEQFF	TGTGCCAGCAGCTTCAGGCGCGGGGGGACCGAGCAGTTCTTC	NA	TRBV7-2	TRBJ2-1	TRBD2
CAISVSDQETQYF	TGTGCCATCAGTGTATCAGACCAAGAGACCCAGTACTTC	few	TRBV10-3	TRBJ2-5	NA
CASSTTSGGSFLYEQYF	TGTGCCAGCAGCACAACAAGCGGGGGGTCATTTCTCTACGAGCAGTACTTC	NA	TRBV7-8	TRBJ2-7	TRBD2
CASSQTGSYEQYF	TGTGCCAGCAGCCAGACGGGGAGTTACGAGCAGTACTTC	few	TRBV5-4	TRBJ2-7	NA
CASSPGRGDQPQHF	TGTGCCAGCTCACCGGGCCGGGGGGACCAGCCCCAGCATTTT	few	TRBV18	TRBJ1-5	NA
CASSQEGQGPNQPQHF	TGCGCCAGCAGCCAAGAAGGTCAAGGACCCAATCAGCCCCAGCATTTT	NA	TRBV4-3	TRBJ1-5	NA